The 18 T cell receptor beta chains below come from one sample, sequenced in a study of regulatory T cells in long-lasting Graves disease. Assembly of TCR beta libraries relied on iRepertoire HTBI primers together with Arm-PCR of CDR3 regions. One entry per CDR3 protein, called by TCRdb with MiXCR from the multiplex PCR reads. This table holds roughly 470,000 distinct CDR3 sequences, roughly 20% found once. Stated time point: persistent/refractory GD, antithyroid drugs over 5 years with positive TRAb. The TCR library was made from RNA extracted from PBMCs. The sample here was peripheral blood mononuclear cells (PBMCs), taken when the disease was refractory, from a patient treated with antithyroid drugs. These receptors originate from a female donor with Graves disease.

The chain has TRBV12-3 or TRBV12-4 and TRBJ1-5, with 9 bases that match TRBD1. This CDR3 is built from 14 residues. V lost 6 bases, J lost 3 bases, and 3 bases stayed unmatched. CDR3 sequence reads: CASRGQGNNQPQHF. DNA for the CDR3: TGTGCCAGCAGAGGACAGGGGAACAATCAGCCCCAGCATTTT.

A word on this clonotype: A much larger clone sits a single nucleotide away, making a read error possible. The chain has TRBV27 and TRBJ2-1, with 7 positions matching TRBD2. CDR1 and CDR2 from the germline V gene are MNHEY and SMNVEV (reference sequence). CDR3 size: 17 residues. The V and J ends lost 1 base and 6 bases, in that order; junction bases with no gene match: 12. The CDR3 region is CASSLLGISGNSNEQFF. The DNA for the CDR3 is TGTGCCAGCAGTTTATTGGGGATAAGCGGGAACAGCAATGAGCAGTTCTTC.

V and J are TRBV3-1 and TRBJ2-7; D unresolved. V shed 1 base and J shed 5 bases, with 15 bases lying between them. CDR1 LGHDT and CDR2 YNNKEL come from the germline V gene (reference sequence). This CDR3 spans 15 amino acids. This chain's CDR3 is CASSQVLSRPHEQYF. The DNA for the CDR3 is TGTGCCAGCAGCCAAGTCCTAAGTCGCCCCCACGAGCAGTACTTC.

This clonotype was observed at least ten times. The chain carries TRBV3-1 and TRBJ2-5; 10 bases align to TRBD2. The CDR3 runs to 15 residues. Germline lookup yields CDR1 LGHDT and CDR2 YNNKEL (reference sequence). V trimming: 0 bases; J trimming: 3 bases; junction bases outside the gene matches: 1. For the CDR3, the DNA is TGTGCCAGCAGCCAAGAAGGACTAGCGGAAGAGACCCAGTACTTC. This encodes CASSQEGLAEETQYF.

The chain joins TRBV9 to TRBJ1-1, with a tentative D call TRBD1 (5 bases). The germline gives CDR1 SGDLS, CDR2 YYNGEE. V was cut by 5 bases and J by 4 bases, with 21 bases left in between. This CDR3 has 16 amino acids. CDR3 sequence (DNA): TGTGCCAGCAGTGAAGCGCGGGGCAATTGGGGCACTGAAGCTTTCTTT. This codes for CASSEARGNWGTEAFF.

This clonotype was found a few times. The genes are TRBV20-1 and TRBJ2-7; D is undetermined. This CDR3 is built from 12 residues. CDR1 and CDR2 from the germline V gene are DFQATT and SNEGSKA (reference sequence). V lost 0 bases, J lost 6 bases, and 9 bases lay in between. CDR3 amino acids: CSARDLGLEQYF. Here the CDR3 DNA reads TGCAGTGCTAGAGATCTCGGTCTCGAGCAGTACTTC.

The chain recombines TRBV24-1 with TRBJ2-3; a possible D gene is TRBD2 (5 bases). CDR1 and CDR2 from the germline V gene are KGHDR and SFDVKD. The ends were cut back, 7 bases at V and 4 bases at J, with 11 bases in the middle. There are 13 residues in the CDR3. In DNA form, the CDR3 reads TGTGCCACCAGGTCACTAGGTTCAGATACGCAGTATTTT. Its translation: CATRSLGSDTQYF.

This clonotype came up a few times. The chain joins TRBV9 to TRBJ1-2; unclear D gene. The germline V and J ends were trimmed by 2 bases and 4 bases, with 15 bases remaining between them. The CDR3 has 15 residues. Germline V CDR1 and CDR2: SGDLS, YYNGEE. The CDR3 DNA is TGTGCCAGCAGCGTTGGGTGGACTAGGTCCTATGGCTACACCTTC. Translated: CASSVGWTRSYGYTF. Full variable domain (missing parts from reference TRBV9 and TRBJ1-2): DSGVTQTPKHLITATGQRVTLRCSPRSGDLSVYWYQQSLDQGLQFLIQYYNGEERAKGNILERFSAQQFPDLHSELNLSSLELGDSALYFCASSVGWTRSYGYTFGSGTRLTVV.

This clonotype has ten or more counts. The CDR3 protein is CASSPPGPGQETQYF. CDR3 sequence (DNA): TGTGCCAGCAGTCCTCCGGGACCAGGCCAAGAGACCCAGTACTTC. V and J are TRBV28 and TRBJ2-5; D tentatively fits TRBD1 or TRBD2 (5 bases each). V dropped 5 bases and J dropped 1 base, with 14 bases sitting between them. This CDR3 is built from 15 residues. Germline V CDR1 and CDR2: MDHEN, SYDVKM. Variable domain in full (rest from reference TRBV28 and TRBJ2-5): DVKVTQSSRYLVKRTGEKVFLECVQDMDHENMFWYRQDPGLGLRLIYFSYDVKMKEKGDIPEGYSVSREKKERFSLILESASTNQTSMYLCASSPPGPGQETQYFGPGTRLLVL.

At least ten counts were recorded for this clonotype. The CDR3 reads CASSVEDGAKNIQYF. CDR3 bases: TGTGCCAGCAGTGTGGAGGATGGAGCCAAAAACATTCAGTACTTC. The chain links TRBV2 to TRBJ2-4; perhaps TRBD2 as D (5 bases). Germline CDR1 reads SNHLY; CDR2 reads FYNNEI. Trimming removed 4 bases from V and 0 bases from J, with 10 bases in between. The CDR3 runs to 15 residues.

This clonotype has just a few counts. The chain links TRBV6-1 to TRBJ2-7; 7 nucleotides agree with TRBD2. CDR3 length equals 14 residues. Germline trimming cut 6 bases from V and 6 bases from J; bases unmatched to any gene: 11. The V gene's germline CDR1 is MNHNS and CDR2 SASEGT. The CDR3, as DNA: TGTGCCAGCAGCTTCCGACTAGCCCCCAGCGAGCAGTACTTC. Amino acids: CASSFRLAPSEQYF.

This clonotype showed up many times. The chain combines TRBV6-5 with TRBJ1-1; tentative D call: TRBD1 (5 bases). Germline V CDR1 and CDR2: MNHEY, SVGAGI. Deletions cut 6 bases from V and 4 bases from J, with 18 bases between. The CDR3 extends over 15 amino acids. The chain's CDR3 is CASSYGGSSGTEAFF. The CDR3 DNA sequence: TGTGCCAGCAGCTACGGGGGGAGCTCGGGCACTGAAGCTTTCTTT.

For this clonotype: No conserved phenylalanine or tryptophan ends this CDR3, so it is likely a read error. This chain uses TRBV29-1 with TRBJ1-1; D ambiguous. CDR1 is SQVTM and CDR2 is ANQGSEA in the germline V gene. This CDR3 is 15 amino acids long. Trimming removed 0 bases at V and 0 bases at J, with 11 bases between. CDR3 amino acids: CSVEDFRSMNTEAFS. Written as DNA, the CDR3 is TGCAGCGTTGAAGATTTTAGGAGCATGAACACTGAAGCTTTCTCT.

This clonotype was seen many times. V is TRBV11-1 and J is TRBJ2-7, with D maybe TRBD1 (5 bases). This CDR3 contains 14 residues. Germline V CDR1 and CDR2: SGHAT, FQDESV (reference sequence). V was pared by 4 bases and J by 2 bases, with 12 bases between. CDR3 sequence: CASSSGQGTYEQYF. The CDR3 DNA reads as TGTGCCAGCAGCTCTGGGCAGGGAACCTACGAGCAGTACTTC.

Details on this clonotype: Mismatch with germline at one junction end may stem from a read error. The rearrangement links TRBV6-1 to TRBJ2-7, with TRBD1 matching 7 bases. Germline V gene sequence: CDR1 MNHNS, CDR2 SASEGT. This CDR3 is 15 amino acids long. CDR3 in amino acids: CASSDRDSHSYEQHF. Written as DNA, the CDR3 is TGTGCCAGCAGTGACCGGGACAGCCACTCCTACGAGCAGCACTTC.

This clonotype was recorded at least ten times. CDR3 DNA: TGCAGCGTCGCGGGAGTTAACTATGGCTACACCTTC. It specifies CSVAGVNYGYTF. The gene calls are TRBV29-1 and TRBJ1-2; D uncertain. Germline V gene sequence: CDR1 SQVTM, CDR2 ANQGSEA. The CDR3 loop spans 12 amino acids. The V and J ends lost 6 bases and 1 base respectively, with 9 bases between them.

Regarding this clonotype: An end of the junction does not agree with germline; a read error may underlie this. The rearrangement uses TRBV6-4 and TRBJ2-7; the D gene is possibly TRBD2 (6 bases). Germline-derived CDR1 and CDR2 are MRHNA and SNTAGT. The CDR3 extends over 14 amino acids. This chain's CDR3 is CASSYSPPGGEQYF. In DNA, the CDR3 is TGTGCCAGCAGTTACTCGCCCCCCGGGGGCGAGCAGTACTTC.

This chain uses TRBV19 with TRBJ2-1, with TRBD2 identical over 7 bases. Germline CDR1 reads LNHDA; CDR2 reads SQIVND (reference sequence). The length of the CDR3 is 15 residues. Trimming took 3 bases from V and 7 from J; bases not matched to a gene: 9. CDR3: CASSMQRDLANEQFF. DNA for the CDR3: TGTGCCAGTAGTATGCAGCGGGACCTTGCAAATGAGCAGTTCTTC.